This T cell receptor (beta chain) was found in a study of cytomegalovirus exposure and HLA in healthy donors. Findings and limits, study-wide: The authors later found HLA-associated TCR beta chains more clonally expanded than equally common others.

This clone came up a few times. Its antigen is not identified. CDR3 length: 15 amino acids. Germline V CDR1 and CDR2: GTSNPN, SVGIG (reference sequence). The V and J ends lost 1 base and 4 bases respectively, with 16 bases between them. The primer mix had 60 Vbeta and 13 Jbeta primers. Measured with immunoSEQ multiplex PCR; TCRdb has only the in-frame clones, and not every one. The top ten hold about 0.74% of the sample, which has around 120,000 clones, about 86% seen once. Sequenced sample: PBMCs. The sequence was collected from a man aged 18 to 30 in good health and CMV-seronegative. The V gene is TRBV30, the J gene TRBJ2-5, with D possibly TRBD2 on 6 matching bases. The CDR3 sequence: CAWSAGTSGGETQYF. The CDR3 DNA reads TGTGCCTGGAGTGCCGGGACCTCCGGGGGAGAGACCCAGTACTTC.